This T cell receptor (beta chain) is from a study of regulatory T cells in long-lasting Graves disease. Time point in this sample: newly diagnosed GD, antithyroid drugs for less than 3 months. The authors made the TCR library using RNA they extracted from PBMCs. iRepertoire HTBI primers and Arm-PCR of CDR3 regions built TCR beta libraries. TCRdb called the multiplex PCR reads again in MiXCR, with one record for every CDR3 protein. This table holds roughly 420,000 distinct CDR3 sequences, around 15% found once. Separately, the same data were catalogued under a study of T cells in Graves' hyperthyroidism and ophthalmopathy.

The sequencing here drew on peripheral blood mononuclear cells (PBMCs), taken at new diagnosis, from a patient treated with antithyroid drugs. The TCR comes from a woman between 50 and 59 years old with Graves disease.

CDR3 loop: CSASKGRPQETQYF. The CDR3 DNA is TGCAGTGCTAGTAAGGGCAGACCACAAGAGACCCAGTACTTC. This chain joins TRBV20-1 and TRBJ2-5; no clear D gene. V lost 3 bases and J 2 bases, leaving 13 bases between the germline ends. The CDR3 covers 14 residues. Germline V lookup: CDR1 DFQATT, CDR2 SNEGSKA (reference sequence).